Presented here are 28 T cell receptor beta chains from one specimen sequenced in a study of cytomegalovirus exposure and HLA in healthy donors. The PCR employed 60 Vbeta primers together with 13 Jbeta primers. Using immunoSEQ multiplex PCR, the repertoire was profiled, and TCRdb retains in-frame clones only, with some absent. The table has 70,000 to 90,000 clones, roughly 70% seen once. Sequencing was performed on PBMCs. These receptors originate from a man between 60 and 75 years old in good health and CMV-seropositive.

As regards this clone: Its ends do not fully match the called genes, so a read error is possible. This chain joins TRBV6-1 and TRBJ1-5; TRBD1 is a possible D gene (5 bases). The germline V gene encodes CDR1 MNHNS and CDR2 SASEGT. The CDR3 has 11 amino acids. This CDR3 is CASSEFGGRDF. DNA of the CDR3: TGTGCCAGCAGTGAATTCGGGGGGAGGGATTTT.

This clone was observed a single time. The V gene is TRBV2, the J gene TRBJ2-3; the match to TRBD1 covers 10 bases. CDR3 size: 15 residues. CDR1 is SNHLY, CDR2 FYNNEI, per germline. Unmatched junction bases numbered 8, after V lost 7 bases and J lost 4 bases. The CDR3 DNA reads TGTGCCAGCATGGGGGACAGGGGAGGCCCAGATACGCAGTATTTT. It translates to CASMGDRGGPDTQYF.

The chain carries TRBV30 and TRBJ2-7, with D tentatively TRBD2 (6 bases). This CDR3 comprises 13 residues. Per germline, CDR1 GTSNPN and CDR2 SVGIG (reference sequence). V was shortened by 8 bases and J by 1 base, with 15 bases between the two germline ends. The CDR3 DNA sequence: TGTGCCCTCCGGAGGGCGAATTCCTACGAGCAGTACTTC. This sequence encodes CALRRANSYEQYF.

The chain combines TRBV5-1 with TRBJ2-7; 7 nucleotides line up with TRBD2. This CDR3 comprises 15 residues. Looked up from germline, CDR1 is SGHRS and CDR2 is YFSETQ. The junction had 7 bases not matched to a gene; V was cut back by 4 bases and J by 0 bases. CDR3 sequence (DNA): TGCGCCAGCAGCCAAACTAGCGCCTCCTCCTACGAGCAGTACTTC. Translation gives CASSQTSASSYEQYF.

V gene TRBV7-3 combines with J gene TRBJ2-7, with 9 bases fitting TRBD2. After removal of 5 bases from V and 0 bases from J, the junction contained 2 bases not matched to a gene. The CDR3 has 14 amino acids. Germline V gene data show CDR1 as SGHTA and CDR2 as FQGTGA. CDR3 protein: CASSVSGSSYEQYF. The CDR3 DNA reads TGTGCCAGCAGCGTTAGCGGGAGCTCCTACGAGCAGTACTTC. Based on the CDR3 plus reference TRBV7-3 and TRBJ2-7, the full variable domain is GAGVSQTPSNKVTEKGKYVELRCDPISGHTALYWYRQSLGQGPEFLIYFQGTGAADDSGLPNDRFFAVRPEGSVSTLKIQRTERGDSAVYLCASSVSGSSYEQYFGPGTRLTVT.

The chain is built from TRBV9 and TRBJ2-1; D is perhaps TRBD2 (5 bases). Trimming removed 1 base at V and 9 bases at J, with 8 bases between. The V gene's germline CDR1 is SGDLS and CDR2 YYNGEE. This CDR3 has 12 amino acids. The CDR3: CASSVWAGEQFF. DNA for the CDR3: TGTGCCAGCAGCGTATGGGCGGGTGAGCAGTTCTTC.

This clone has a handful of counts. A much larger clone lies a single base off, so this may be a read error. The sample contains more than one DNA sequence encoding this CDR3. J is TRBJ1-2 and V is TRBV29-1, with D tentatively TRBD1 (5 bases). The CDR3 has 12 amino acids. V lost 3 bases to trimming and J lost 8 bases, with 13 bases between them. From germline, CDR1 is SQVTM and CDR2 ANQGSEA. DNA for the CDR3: TGCAGCGTTGACAGGGCCGAATGGGGCTACACCTTC. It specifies CSVDRAEWGYTF.

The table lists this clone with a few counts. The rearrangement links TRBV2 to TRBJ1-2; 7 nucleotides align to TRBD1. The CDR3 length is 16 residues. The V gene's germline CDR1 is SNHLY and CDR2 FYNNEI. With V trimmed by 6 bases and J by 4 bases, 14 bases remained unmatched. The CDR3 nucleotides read TGTGCCAGCAGAGATTCTTCCCCGACAGGGAGCTATGGCTACACCTTC. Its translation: CASRDSSPTGSYGYTF.

The CDR3 nucleotides are TGTGCCAGCAGCCTGGACTTACTCACAGATACGCAGTATTTT. Its protein product is CASSLDLLTDTQYF. The chain joins TRBV13 to TRBJ2-3, with TRBD2 as a possible D gene (5 bases). This CDR3 has 14 amino acids. Deletions cut 5 bases from V and 2 bases from J, with 11 bases between. The germline V gene encodes CDR1 PRHDT and CDR2 FYEKMQ (reference sequence).

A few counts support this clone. Written as DNA, the CDR3 is TGTGCCAGCAGTTCAGGGGAACAAGAGACCCAGTACTTC. Encoded protein: CASSSGEQETQYF. The chain recombines TRBV6-5 with TRBJ2-5; tentatively, D is TRBD1 (6 bases). Trimming took off 4 bases at V and 2 bases at J, with 8 bases between the two ends. Germline V lookup: CDR1 MNHEY, CDR2 SVGAGI. The length of the CDR3 is 13 residues.

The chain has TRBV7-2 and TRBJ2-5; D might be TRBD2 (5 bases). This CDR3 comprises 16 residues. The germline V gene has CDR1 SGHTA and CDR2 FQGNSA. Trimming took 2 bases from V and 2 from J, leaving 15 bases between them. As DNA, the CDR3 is TGTGCCAGCAGCTTATTACAGCGGCCCGTACAAGAGACCCAGTACTTC. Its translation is CASSLLQRPVQETQYF. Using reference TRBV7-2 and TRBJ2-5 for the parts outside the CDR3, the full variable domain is GAGVSQSPSNKVTEKGKDVELRCDPISGHTALYWYRQSLGQGLEFLIYFQGNSAPDKSGLPSDRFSAERTGGSVSTLTIQRTQQEDSAVYLCASSLLQRPVQETQYFGPGTRLLVL.

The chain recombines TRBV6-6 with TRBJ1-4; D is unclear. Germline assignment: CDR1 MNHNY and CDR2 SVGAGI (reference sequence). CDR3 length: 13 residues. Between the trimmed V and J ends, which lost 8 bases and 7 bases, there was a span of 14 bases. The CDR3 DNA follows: TGTGCCAGCCGGTCGAGAGCGGGTGAAAAACTGTTTTTT. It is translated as CASRSRAGEKLFF.

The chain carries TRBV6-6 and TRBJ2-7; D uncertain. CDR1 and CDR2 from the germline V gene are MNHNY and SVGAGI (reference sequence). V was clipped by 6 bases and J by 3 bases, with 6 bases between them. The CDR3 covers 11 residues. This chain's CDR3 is CASRTYYEQYF. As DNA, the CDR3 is TGTGCCAGCAGGACATACTACGAGCAGTACTTC.

The CDR3 DNA reads as TGTGCCAGCAGCCAACCGGGGGTCGCTAATGAAAAACTGTTTTTT. Amino acids: CASSQPGVANEKLFF. This sequence joins TRBV11-2 and TRBJ1-4; maybe TRBD1 (5 bases). The CDR3 covers 15 residues. Per germline, CDR1 SGHAT and CDR2 FQNNGV. V lost 5 bases and J lost 3, with 13 bases in between.

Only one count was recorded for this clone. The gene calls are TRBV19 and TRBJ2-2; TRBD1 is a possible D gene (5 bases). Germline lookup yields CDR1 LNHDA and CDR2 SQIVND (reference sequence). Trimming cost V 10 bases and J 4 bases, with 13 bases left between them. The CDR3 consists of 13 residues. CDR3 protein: CANRGRSTGELFF. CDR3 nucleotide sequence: TGTGCCAATAGGGGTAGGAGCACCGGGGAGCTGTTTTTT.

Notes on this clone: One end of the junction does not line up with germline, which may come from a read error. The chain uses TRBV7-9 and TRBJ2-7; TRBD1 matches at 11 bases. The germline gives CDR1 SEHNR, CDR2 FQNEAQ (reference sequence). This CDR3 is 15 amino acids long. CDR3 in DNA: TGTTCCAGCAGCTTGACCGGGACAGGGGGATACGAGCAGTACTTC. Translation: CSSSLTGTGGYEQYF.

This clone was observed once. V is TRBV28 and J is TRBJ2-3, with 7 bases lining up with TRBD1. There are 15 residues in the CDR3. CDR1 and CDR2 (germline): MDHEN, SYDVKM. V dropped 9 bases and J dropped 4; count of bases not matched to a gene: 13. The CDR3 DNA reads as TGTGCCAGTGAGACAGGGCTAGATGTGTCAGATACGCAGTATTTT. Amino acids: CASETGLDVSDTQYF.

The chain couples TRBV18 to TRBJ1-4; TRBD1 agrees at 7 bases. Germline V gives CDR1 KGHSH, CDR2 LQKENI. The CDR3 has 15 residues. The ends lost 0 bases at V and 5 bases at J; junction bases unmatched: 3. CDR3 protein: CASSPPDRANEKLFF. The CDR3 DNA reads TGTGCCAGCTCACCACCCGACAGGGCGAATGAAAAACTGTTTTTT.

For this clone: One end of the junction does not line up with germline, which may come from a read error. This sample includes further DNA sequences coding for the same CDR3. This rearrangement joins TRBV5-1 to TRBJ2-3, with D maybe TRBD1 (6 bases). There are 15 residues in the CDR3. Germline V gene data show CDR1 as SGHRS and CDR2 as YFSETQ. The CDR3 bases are TGCGCCAGTAGCTTAAGGGGGTTTAACACAGATACGCAGTATTTT. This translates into CASSLRGFNTDTQYF.

CDR3 sequence reads: CASSETPYNEQFF. For the CDR3, the DNA is TGCGCCAGCAGCGAGACTCCTTACAATGAGCAGTTCTTC. This rearrangement joins TRBV5-1 to TRBJ2-1; D not certain. Germline V CDR1 and CDR2: SGHRS, YFSETQ. CDR3 length: 13 residues. V was cut by 4 bases and J by 4 bases, with 9 bases left in between.

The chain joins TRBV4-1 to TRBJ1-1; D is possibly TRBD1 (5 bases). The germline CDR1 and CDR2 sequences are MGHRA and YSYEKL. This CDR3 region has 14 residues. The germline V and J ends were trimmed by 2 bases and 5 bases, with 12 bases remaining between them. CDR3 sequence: CASSQHTGGTEAFF. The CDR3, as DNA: TGCGCCAGCAGCCAACATACTGGGGGGACTGAAGCTTTCTTT.

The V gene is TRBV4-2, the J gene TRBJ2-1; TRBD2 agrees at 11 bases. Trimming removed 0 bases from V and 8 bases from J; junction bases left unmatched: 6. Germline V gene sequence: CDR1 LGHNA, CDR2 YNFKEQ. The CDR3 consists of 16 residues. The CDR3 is CASSQDGTSGVYEQFF. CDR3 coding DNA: TGTGCCAGCAGCCAAGATGGGACTAGCGGCGTTTATGAGCAGTTCTTC.

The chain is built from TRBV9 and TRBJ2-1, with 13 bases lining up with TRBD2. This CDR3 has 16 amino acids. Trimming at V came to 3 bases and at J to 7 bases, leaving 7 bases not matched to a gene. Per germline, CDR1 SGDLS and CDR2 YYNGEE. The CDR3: CASSAGGLAGTNEQFF. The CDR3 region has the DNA TGTGCCAGCAGCGCGGGGGGACTAGCGGGGACAAATGAGCAGTTCTTC.

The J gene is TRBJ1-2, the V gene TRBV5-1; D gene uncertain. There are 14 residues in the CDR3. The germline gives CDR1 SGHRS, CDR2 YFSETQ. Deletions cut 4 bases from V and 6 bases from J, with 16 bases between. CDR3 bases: TGCGCCAGCAGCCCGGCGGAGGGCGAGGATGGCTACACCTTC. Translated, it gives CASSPAEGEDGYTF.

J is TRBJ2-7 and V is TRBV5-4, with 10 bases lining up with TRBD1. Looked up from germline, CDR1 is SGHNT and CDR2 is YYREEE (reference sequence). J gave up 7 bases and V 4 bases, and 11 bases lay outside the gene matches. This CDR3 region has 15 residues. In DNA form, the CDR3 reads TGTGCCAGCAGCGGCCCCGGGACAGGGGTTTGGGAGCAGTACTTC. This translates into CASSGPGTGVWEQYF.

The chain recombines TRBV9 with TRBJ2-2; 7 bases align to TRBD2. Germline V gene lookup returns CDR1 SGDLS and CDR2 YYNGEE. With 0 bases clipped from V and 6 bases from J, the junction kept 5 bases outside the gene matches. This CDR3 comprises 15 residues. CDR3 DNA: TGTGCCAGCAGCGTAGGACTAGCCCTCGCCGGGGAGCTGTTTTTT. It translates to CASSVGLALAGELFF.

CDR3 nucleotides: TGTGCCATCAGGCGACAGGGGGCCACCGGGGAGCTGTTTTTT. It encodes CAIRRQGATGELFF. The V call is TRBV10-3, the J call TRBJ2-2, with TRBD1 identical over 10 bases. This CDR3 comprises 14 residues. The V gene end was trimmed by 6 bases and the J gene end by 4 bases; junction bases not matched to a gene: 2. Germline V CDR1 and CDR2: ENHRY, SYGVKD.

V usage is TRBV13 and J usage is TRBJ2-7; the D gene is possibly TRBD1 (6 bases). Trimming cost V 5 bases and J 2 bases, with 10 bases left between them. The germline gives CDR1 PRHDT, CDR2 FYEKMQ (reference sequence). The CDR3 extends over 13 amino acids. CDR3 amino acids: CASSITGTYEQYF. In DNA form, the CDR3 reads TGTGCCAGCAGCATTACAGGGACCTACGAGCAGTACTTC.